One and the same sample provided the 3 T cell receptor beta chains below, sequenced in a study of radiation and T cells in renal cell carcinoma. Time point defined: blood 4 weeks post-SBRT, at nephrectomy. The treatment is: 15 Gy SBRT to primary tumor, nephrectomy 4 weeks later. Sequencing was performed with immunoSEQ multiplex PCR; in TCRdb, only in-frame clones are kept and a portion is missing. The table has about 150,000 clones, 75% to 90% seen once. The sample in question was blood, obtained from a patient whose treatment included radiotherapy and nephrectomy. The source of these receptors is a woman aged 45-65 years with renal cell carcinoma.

For the CDR3, the DNA is TGTGCCAGAAGCTTCAGGCCCTACGAGCAGTACTTC. Amino acid sequence: CARSFRPYEQYF. J is TRBJ2-7 and V is TRBV5-3, with D unresolved. TRBV5-3 is recorded as an ORF, its role being uncertain. The V and J ends lost 2 bases and 2 bases respectively, with 5 bases between them. The CDR3 spans 12 residues.

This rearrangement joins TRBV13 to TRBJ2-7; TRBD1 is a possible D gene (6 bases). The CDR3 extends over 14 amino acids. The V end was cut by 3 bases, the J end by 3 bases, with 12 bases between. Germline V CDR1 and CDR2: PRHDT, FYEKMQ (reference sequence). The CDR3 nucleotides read TGTGCCAGCAGCTTGGGCCAAGGGGGCTACGAGCAGTACTTC. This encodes CASSLGQGGYEQYF. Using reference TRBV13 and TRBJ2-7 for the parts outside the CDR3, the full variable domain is AAGVIQSPRHLIKEKRETATLKCYPIPRHDTVYWYQQGPGQDPQFLISFYEKMQSDKGSIPDRFSAQQFSDYHSELNMSSLELGDSALYFCASSLGQGGYEQYFGPGTRLTVT.

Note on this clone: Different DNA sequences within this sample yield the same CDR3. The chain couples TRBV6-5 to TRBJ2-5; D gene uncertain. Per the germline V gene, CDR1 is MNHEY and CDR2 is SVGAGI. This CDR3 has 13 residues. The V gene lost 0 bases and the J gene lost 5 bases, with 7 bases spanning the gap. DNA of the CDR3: TGTGCCAGCAGTTACTCAATAGAGGAGACCCAGTACTTC. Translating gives CASSYSIEETQYF.